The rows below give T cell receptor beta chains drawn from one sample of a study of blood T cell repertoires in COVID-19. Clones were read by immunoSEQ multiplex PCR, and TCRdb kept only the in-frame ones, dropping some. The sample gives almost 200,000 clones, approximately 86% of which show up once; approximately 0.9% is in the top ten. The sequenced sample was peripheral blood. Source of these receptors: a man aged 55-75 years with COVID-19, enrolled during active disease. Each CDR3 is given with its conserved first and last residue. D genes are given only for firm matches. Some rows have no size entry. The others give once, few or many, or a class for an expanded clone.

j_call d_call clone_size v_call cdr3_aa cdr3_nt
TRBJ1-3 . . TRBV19 CASSPTGGSSGNTIYF TGTGCCAGTAGCCCTACCGGAGGGTCCTCTGGAAACACCATATATTTT
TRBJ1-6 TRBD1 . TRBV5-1 CASSAGTGESPLHF TGCGCCAGCAGCGCCGGGACAGGGGAATCACCCCTCCACTTT
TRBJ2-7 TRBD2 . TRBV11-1 CASSRGLAGGGYEQYF TGTGCCAGCAGCCGGGGACTAGCGGGAGGAGGGTACGAGCAGTACTTC
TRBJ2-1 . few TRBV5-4 CASSTGPIPGQFF TGTGCCAGCAGCACTGGCCCGATCCCGGGGCAGTTCTTC
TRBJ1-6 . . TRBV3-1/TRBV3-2 CASSQGSRSPLHF TGTGCCAGCAGCCAAGGCTCCAGGTCACCCCTCCACTTT
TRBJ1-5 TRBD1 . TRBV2 CASSTDRGNQPQHF TGTGCCAGCAGTACGGACAGGGGAAATCAGCCCCAGCATTTT
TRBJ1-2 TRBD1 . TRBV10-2 CASTDRAPYGYTF TGCGCCAGCACCGACAGGGCCCCCTATGGCTACACCTTC
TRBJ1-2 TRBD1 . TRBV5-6 CASSFTGGRGYTF TGTGCCAGCAGCTTCACAGGGGGACGGGGCTACACCTTC
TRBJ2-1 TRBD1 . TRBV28 CASTSSWGQGAYEQFF TGTGCCAGCACCAGTTCGTGGGGACAGGGGGCCTATGAGCAGTTCTTC
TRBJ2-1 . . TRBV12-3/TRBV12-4 CASTGTYNNEQFF TGTGCCAGCACCGGGACTTACAACAATGAGCAGTTCTTC
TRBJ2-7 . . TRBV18 CASSQRGQYEQYF TGTGCCAGCTCACAACGAGGACAGTACGAGCAGTACTTC
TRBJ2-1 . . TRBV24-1 CATSDFTRDIEQFF TGTGCCACCAGTGATTTTACCCGCGACATTGAGCAGTTCTTC
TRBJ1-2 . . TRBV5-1 CASSSGRVGYTF TGCGCCAGCAGCTCCGGCAGGGTCGGCTACACCTTC
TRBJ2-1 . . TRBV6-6 CASSYSGGEQFF TGTGCCAGCAGTTACTCAGGAGGGGAGCAGTTCTTC
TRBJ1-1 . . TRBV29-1 CSVPSDSNTEAFF TGCAGCGTCCCCTCGGACAGTAACACTGAAGCTTTCTTT
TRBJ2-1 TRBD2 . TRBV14 CASSQDGTKVMNSYNEQFF TGTGCCAGCAGCCAAGACGGGACTAAAGTCATGAACTCCTACAATGAGCAGTTCTTC
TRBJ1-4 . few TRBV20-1 CSARAEELFF TGCAGTGCTAGAGCCGAGGAACTGTTTTTT
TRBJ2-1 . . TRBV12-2 CASRRAVEQFF TGTGCAAGTCGCAGAGCTGTAGAGCAGTTCTTC
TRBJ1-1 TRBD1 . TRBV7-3 CASSPSLGQENTEAFF TGTGCCAGCAGCCCCTCGCTGGGACAGGAGAACACTGAAGCTTTCTTT
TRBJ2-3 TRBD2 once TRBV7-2 CASSWTAAGGTDTQYF TGTGCCAGCAGCTGGACGGCAGCGGGAGGCACAGATACGCAGTATTTT
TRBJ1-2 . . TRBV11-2 CASNDGAAGSPHNYGYTF TGTGCCAGCAACGATGGGGCGGCAGGCTCCCCTCATAACTATGGCTACACCTTC
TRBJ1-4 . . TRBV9 CASSVAPKEGEKLFF TGTGCCAGCAGCGTAGCACCCAAAGAGGGCGAAAAACTGTTTTTT
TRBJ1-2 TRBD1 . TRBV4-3 CASSRGQGNYGYTF TGCGCCAGCAGCCGGGGACAGGGGAACTATGGCTACACCTTC
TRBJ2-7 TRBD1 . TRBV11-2 CASTLGGTGAYEQYF TGTGCCAGCACCCTCGGGGGGACAGGGGCCTACGAGCAGTACTTC
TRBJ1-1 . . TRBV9 CASSEGGDTEAFF TGTGCCAGCAGTGAGGGAGGTGACACTGAAGCTTTCTTT
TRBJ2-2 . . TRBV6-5 CASSYGGFRGTGELFF TGTGCCAGCAGTTACGGGGGCTTCAGGGGCACCGGGGAGCTGTTTTTT
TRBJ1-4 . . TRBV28 CASSFWGRGTNEKLFF TGTGCCAGCAGTTTTTGGGGGAGGGGTACTAATGAAAAACTGTTTTTT
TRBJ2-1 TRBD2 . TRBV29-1 CSGLPLADNEQFF TGCAGCGGCCTACCCCTAGCGGACAATGAGCAGTTCTTC
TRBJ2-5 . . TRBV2 CASSLTGPGETQYF TGTGCCAGCAGTCTAACAGGGCCCGGGGAGACCCAGTACTTC
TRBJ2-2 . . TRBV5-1 CASSLALSTGELFF TGCGCCAGCAGCTTGGCCCTGTCCACCGGGGAGCTGTTTTTT
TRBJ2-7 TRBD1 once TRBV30 CAWSIGTAGYEQYF TGTGCCTGGAGTATCGGGACAGCAGGCTACGAGCAGTACTTC
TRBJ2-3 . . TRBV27 CASSQEGWTDTQYF TGTGCCAGCAGTCAAGAGGGATGGACAGATACGCAGTATTTT
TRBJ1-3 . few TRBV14 CASSQVAWSSGNTIYF TGTGCCAGCAGCCAAGTCGCGTGGAGCTCTGGAAACACCATATATTTT
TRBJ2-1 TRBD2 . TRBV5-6 CASSLPASGRSHKFF TGTGCCAGCAGCCTTCCCGCTAGCGGGAGGTCCCATAAGTTCTTC
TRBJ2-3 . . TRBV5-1 CASSSRSGGDTQYF TGCGCCAGCAGCTCTAGATCAGGGGGGGATACGCAGTATTTT
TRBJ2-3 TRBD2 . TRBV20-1 CSAPWGGTQYF TGCAGTGCCCCATGGGGGGGTACGCAGTATTTT
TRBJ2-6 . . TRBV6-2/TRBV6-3 CASSFRGRSGANVLTF TGTGCCAGCAGTTTTAGGGGAAGATCTGGGGCCAACGTCCTGACTTTC
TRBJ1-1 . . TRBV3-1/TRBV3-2 CASRDSTLNTEAFF TGTGCCAGCAGAGATTCGACACTGAACACTGAAGCTTTCTTT
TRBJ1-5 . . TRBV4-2 CASSQDQKNNQPQHF TGTGCCAGCAGCCAAGATCAGAAGAACAATCAGCCCCAGCATTTT
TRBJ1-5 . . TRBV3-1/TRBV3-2 CASSPGGRNQPQHF TGTGCCAGCAGCCCGGGGGGGCGCAATCAGCCCCAGCATTTT
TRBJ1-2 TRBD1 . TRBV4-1 CASSQDSRGQGEGYTF TGCGCCAGCAGCCAAGATTCAAGAGGACAGGGGGAAGGCTACACCTTC
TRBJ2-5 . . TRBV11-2 CASSRGYQETQYF TGTGCCAGCAGTAGGGGGTACCAAGAGACCCAGTACTTC
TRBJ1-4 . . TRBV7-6 CASSTDPARVEKLFF TGTGCCAGCAGCACGGATCCCGCTCGGGTTGAAAAACTGTTTTTT
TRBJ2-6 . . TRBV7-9 CASSLAGSGANVLTF TGTGCCAGCAGCTTGGCAGGGTCCGGGGCCAACGTCCTGACTTTC
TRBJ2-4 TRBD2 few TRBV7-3 CASSPGTSFIQYF TGTGCCAGCAGCCCGGGGACTAGCTTCATTCAGTACTTC
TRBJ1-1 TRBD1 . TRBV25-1 CASSEYGTGGQDTEAFF TGTGCCAGCAGTGAATATGGGACAGGGGGCCAGGACACTGAAGCTTTCTTT
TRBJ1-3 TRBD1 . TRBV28 CASSKNRQGVGNTIYF TGTGCCAGCAGTAAAAACCGACAGGGCGTGGGAAACACCATATATTTT
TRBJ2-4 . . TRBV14 CASSSFRDITLAKNIQYF TGTGCCAGCAGCTCGTTCCGGGACATAACGTTAGCCAAAAACATTCAGTACTTC